This T cell receptor beta chain was recovered during a study of CD8+ T cells in alopecia areata. Study at large: Treated patients swallowed 5 to 10 mg of oral tofacitinib twice daily. The study, taken as a whole, reports: Clonality in lesional scalp, especially alopecia totalis/universalis, exceeded that of normal scalp.

CDR1 and CDR2 from the germline V gene are GTSNPN and SVGIG (reference sequence). The CDR3 has 15 amino acids. V trimming: 0 bases; J trimming: 6 bases; junction bases outside the gene matches: 2. Sequencing templates came from extracted RNA that was reverse transcribed into cDNA. The repertoire was sequenced with immunoSEQ multiplex PCR; TCRdb's copy has only in-frame clones and lacks some. The sample lists some 130,000 clones; roughly 52% were seen once. This clone was observed many times. The antigen is undetermined. The treatment was: oral pan-JAK inhibitor, 5-10 mg twice daily. The gene calls are TRBV30 and TRBJ2-1; 13 bases line up with TRBD2. This specimen consisted of CD8+ T cells sorted from blood, obtained at week 4, from a patient treated with tofacitinib. This clonotype was sampled from a human donor with alopecia areata. The CDR3 region has the DNA TGTGCCTGGAGTGTCCGACTAGCGGGGGGCAATGAGCAGTTCTTC. Its translation: CAWSVRLAGGNEQFF.